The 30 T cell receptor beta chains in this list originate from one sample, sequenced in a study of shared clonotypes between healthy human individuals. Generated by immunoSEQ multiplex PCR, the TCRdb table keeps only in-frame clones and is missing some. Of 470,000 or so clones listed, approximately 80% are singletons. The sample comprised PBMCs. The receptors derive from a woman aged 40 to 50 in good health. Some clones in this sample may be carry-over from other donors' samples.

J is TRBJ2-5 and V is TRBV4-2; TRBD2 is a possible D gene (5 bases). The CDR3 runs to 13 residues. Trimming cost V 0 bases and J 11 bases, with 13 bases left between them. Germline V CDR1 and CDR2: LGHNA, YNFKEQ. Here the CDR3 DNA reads TGTGCCAGCAGCCAAGAAGCTGCTAGGGAGCAGTACTTC. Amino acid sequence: CASSQEAAREQYF.

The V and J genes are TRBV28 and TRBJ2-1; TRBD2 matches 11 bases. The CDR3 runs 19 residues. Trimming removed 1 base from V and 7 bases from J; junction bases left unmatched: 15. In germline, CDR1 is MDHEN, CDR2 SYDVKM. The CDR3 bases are TGTGCCAGCAGTTTATTCCCACTAGCGGGAGCAGGTGGGGGGAATGAGCAGTTCTTC. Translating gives CASSLFPLAGAGGGNEQFF.

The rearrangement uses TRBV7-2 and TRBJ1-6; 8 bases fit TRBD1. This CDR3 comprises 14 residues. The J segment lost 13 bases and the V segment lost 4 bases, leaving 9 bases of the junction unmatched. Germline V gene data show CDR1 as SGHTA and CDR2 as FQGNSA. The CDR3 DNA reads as TGTGCCAGCAGCTCGGACAGGGCAACGGGGCCCCTCCACTTT. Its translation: CASSSDRATGPLHF.

DNA of the CDR3: TGCGCCAGCAGCCAAGATCGAGGCAGGGAGGGCTACGAGCAGTACTTC. Amino acid sequence: CASSQDRGREGYEQYF. The rearrangement links TRBV4-1 to TRBJ2-7; 7 nucleotides align to TRBD2. The length of the CDR3 is 16 residues. J lost 3 bases, V lost 0 bases, and 8 bases had no gene match. Per germline, CDR1 MGHRA and CDR2 YSYEKL.

The CDR3, as DNA: TGCGCCAGCAGCCAAGAGTGGGGCCTCTACGAGCAGTACTTC. It specifies CASSQEWGLYEQYF. J is TRBJ2-7 and V is TRBV4-1; possibly TRBD1 for D (5 bases). Germline V gene sequence: CDR1 MGHRA, CDR2 YSYEKL. Trimming removed 0 bases at V and 3 bases at J, with 9 bases between. There are 14 residues in the CDR3.

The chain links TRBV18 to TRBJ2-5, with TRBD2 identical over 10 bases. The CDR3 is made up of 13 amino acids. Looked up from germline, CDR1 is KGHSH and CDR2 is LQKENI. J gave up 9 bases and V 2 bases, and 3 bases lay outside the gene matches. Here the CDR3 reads CASSPSSGRPQYF. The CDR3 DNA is TGTGCCAGCTCACCAAGTAGCGGGAGGCCCCAGTACTTC.

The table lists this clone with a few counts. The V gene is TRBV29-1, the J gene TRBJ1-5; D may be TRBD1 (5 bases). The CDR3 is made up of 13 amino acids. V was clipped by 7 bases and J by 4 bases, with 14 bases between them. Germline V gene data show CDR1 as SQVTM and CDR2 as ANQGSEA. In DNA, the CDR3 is TGCAGCGGTACCGACAGTTCGAATCAGCCCCAGCATTTT. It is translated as CSGTDSSNQPQHF.

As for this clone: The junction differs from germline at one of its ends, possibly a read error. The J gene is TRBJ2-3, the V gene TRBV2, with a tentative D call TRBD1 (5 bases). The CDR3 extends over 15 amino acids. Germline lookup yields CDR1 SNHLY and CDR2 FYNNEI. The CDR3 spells CASMQGPIHTDTQYF. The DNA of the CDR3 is TGTGCAAGCATGCAGGGCCCTATACACACAGATACGCAGTATTTT.

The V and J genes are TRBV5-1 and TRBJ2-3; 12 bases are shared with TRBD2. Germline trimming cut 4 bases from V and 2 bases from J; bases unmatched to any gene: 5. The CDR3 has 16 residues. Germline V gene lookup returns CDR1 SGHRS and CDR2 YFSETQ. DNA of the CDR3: TGCGCCAGCAGCCCCGGACTAGCGGGGTCCACAGATACGCAGTATTTT. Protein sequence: CASSPGLAGSTDTQYF.

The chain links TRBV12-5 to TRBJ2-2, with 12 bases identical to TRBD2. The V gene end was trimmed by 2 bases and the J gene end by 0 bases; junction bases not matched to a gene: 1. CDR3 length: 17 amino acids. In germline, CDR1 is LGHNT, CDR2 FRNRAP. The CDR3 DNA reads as TGTGCTAGTGGTTTGAGACTAGCGGGAGCGAACACCGGGGAGCTGTTTTTT. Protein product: CASGLRLAGANTGELFF.

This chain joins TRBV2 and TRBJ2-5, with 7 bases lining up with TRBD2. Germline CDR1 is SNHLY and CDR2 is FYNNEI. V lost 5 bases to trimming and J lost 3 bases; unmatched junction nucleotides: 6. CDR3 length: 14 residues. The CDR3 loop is CASSKTSDKETQYF. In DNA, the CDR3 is TGTGCCAGCAGTAAAACTAGCGATAAAGAGACCCAGTACTTC. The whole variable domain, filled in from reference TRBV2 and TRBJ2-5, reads EPEVTQTPSHQVTQMGQEVILRCVPISNHLYFYWYRQILGQKVEFLVSFYNNEISEKSEIFDDQFSVERPDGSNFTLKIRSTKLEDSAMYFCASSKTSDKETQYFGPGTRLLVL.

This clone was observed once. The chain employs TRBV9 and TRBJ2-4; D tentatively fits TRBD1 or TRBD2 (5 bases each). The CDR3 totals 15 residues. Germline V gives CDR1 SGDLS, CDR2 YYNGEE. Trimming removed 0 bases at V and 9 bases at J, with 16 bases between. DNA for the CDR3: TGTGCCAGCAGCGTAGAGGGGACGGCCCATCGCATTCAGTACTTC. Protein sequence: CASSVEGTAHRIQYF. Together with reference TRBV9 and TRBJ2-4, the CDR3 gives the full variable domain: DSGVTQTPKHLITATGQRVTLRCSPRSGDLSVYWYQQSLDQGLQFLIQYYNGEERAKGNILERFSAQQFPDLHSELNLSSLELGDSALYFCASSVEGTAHRIQYFGAGTRLSVL.

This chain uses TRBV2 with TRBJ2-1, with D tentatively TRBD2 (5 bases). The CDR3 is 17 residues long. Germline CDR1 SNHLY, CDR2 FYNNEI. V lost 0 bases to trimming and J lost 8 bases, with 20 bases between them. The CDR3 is CASSEAPGVPKRYEQFF. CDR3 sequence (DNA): TGTGCCAGCAGTGAAGCGCCCGGGGTCCCAAAACGGTATGAGCAGTTCTTC.

CDR3 protein: CASSFEGPDTQYF. For the CDR3, the DNA is TGCGCCAGCAGCTTTGAGGGGCCAGATACGCAGTATTTT. This chain joins TRBV5-1 and TRBJ2-3, with D perhaps given as TRBD1 or TRBD2 (5 bases each). With 2 bases removed from V and 4 bases from J, the gap between germline ends came to 8 bases. Germline CDR1 reads SGHRS; CDR2 reads YFSETQ. The CDR3 runs to 13 residues.

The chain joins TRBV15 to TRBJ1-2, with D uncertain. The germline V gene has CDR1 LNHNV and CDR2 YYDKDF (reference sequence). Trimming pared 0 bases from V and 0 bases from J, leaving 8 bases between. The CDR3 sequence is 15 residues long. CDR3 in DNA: TGTGCCACCAGCAGAGATATGGGATCTAACTATGGCTACACCTTC. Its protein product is CATSRDMGSNYGYTF.

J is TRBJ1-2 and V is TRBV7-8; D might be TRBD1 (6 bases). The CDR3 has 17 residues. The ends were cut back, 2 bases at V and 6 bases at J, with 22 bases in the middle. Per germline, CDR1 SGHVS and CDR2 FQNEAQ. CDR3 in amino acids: CASSLPSAQSGQNGYTF. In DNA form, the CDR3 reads TGTGCCAGCAGCTTACCCTCAGCCCAGTCAGGACAGAATGGCTACACCTTC.

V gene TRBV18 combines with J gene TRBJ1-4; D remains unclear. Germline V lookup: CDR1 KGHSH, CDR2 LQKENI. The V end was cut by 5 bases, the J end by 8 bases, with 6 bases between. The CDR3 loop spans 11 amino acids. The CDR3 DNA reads TGTGCCAGCTCATTTAAGGAAAAACTGTTTTTT. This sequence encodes CASSFKEKLFF.

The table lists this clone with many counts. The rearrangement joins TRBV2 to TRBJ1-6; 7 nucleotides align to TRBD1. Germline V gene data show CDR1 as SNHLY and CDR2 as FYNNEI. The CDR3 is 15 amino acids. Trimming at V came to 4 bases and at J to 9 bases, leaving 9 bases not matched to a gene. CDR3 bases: TGTGCCAGCAGTGGTGCCCAGGGGGTCATTTCACCCCTCCACTTT. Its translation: CASSGAQGVISPLHF. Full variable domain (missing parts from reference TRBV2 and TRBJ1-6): EPEVTQTPSHQVTQMGQEVILRCVPISNHLYFYWYRQILGQKVEFLVSFYNNEISEKSEIFDDQFSVERPDGSNFTLKIRSTKLEDSAMYFCASSGAQGVISPLHFGNGTRLTVT.

The CDR3 DNA sequence: TGTGCCAGCAGCTCCGCGGCACCGAACACCGGGGAGCTGTTTTTT. This sequence encodes CASSSAAPNTGELFF. The rearrangement links TRBV7-3 to TRBJ2-2; D unclear. The CDR3 consists of 15 residues. Germline V CDR1 and CDR2: SGHTA, FQGTGA. Between the trimmed V and J ends, which lost 4 bases and 0 bases, there was a span of 9 bases.

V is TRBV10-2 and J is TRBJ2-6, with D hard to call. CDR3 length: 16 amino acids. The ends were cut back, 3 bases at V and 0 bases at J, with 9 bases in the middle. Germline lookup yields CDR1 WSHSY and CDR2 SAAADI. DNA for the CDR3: TGCGCCAGCAGTGACCCGAGCAGCTCTGGGGCCAACGTCCTGACTTTC. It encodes CASSDPSSSGANVLTF.

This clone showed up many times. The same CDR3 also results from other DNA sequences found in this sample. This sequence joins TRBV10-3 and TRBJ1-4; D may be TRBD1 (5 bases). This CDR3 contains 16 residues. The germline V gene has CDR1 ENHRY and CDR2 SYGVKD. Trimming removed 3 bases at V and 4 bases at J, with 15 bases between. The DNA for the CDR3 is TGTGCCATCAGTGAATCCCCGACAGCCATTAATGAAAAACTGTTTTTT. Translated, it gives CAISESPTAINEKLFF.

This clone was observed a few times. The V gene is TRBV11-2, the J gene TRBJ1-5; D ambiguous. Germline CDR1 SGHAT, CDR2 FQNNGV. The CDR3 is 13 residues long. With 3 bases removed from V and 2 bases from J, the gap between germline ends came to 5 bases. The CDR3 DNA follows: TGTGCCAGCAGCTTGCAGGGCAATCAGCCCCAGCATTTT. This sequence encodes CASSLQGNQPQHF.

The CDR3 reads CASSRGLRGGETQYF. The CDR3 nucleotides are TGTGCCAGTAGTAGAGGGCTCCGGGGCGGAGAGACCCAGTACTTC. The chain has TRBV19 and TRBJ2-5; possibly TRBD1 or TRBD2 for D (5 bases each). V lost 4 bases to trimming and J lost 4 bases, with 16 bases between them. The CDR3 is made up of 15 amino acids. CDR1 is LNHDA and CDR2 is SQIVND in the germline V gene (reference sequence).

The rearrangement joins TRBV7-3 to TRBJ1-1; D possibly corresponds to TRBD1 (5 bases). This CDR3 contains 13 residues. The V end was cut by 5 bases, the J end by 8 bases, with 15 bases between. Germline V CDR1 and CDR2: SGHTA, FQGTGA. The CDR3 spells CASSRSGGREAFF. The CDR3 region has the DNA TGTGCCAGCAGCCGGAGTGGGGGTCGCGAAGCTTTCTTT.

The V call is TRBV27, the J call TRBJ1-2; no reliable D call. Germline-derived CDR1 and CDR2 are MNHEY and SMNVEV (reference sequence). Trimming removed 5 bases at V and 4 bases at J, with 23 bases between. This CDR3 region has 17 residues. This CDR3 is CASSPLSITAKPYGYTF. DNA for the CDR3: TGTGCCAGCAGTCCCTTATCTATCACAGCTAAACCCTATGGCTACACCTTC.

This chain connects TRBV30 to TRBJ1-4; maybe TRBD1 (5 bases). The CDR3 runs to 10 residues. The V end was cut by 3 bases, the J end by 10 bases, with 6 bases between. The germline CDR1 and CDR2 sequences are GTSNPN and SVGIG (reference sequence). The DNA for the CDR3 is TGTGCCTGGAGGGGGGGAAAACTGTTTTTT. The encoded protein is CAWRGGKLFF.

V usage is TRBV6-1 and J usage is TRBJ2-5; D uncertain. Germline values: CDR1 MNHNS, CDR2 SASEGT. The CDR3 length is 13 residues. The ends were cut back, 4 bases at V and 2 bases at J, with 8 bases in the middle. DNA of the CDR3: TGTGCCAGCAGTGGGTTAGGTCAAGAGACCCAGTACTTC. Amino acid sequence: CASSGLGQETQYF.

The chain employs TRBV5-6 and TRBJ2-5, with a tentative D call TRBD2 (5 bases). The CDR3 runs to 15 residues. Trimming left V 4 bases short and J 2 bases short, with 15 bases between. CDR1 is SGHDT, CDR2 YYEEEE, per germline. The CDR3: CASSLGVAAQETQYF. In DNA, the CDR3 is TGTGCCAGCAGCCTGGGAGTTGCGGCACAAGAGACCCAGTACTTC.

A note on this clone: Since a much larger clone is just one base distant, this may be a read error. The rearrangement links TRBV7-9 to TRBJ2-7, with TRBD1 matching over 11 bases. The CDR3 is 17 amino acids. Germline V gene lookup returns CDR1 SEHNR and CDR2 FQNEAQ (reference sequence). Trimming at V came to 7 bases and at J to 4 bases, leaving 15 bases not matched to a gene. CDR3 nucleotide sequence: TGTGCCAGCAACCCCGGCCCCGGGACAGGGGGGACGTACGAGCAGTACTTC. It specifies CASNPGPGTGGTYEQYF.

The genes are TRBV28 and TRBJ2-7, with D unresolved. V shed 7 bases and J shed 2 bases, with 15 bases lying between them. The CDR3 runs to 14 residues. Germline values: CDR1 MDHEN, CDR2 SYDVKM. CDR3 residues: CASTSGRSAYEQYF. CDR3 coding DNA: TGTGCCAGCACCTCCGGCAGATCGGCCTACGAGCAGTACTTC.